One and the same sample provided the 14 T cell receptor beta chains below, sequenced in a study of blood T cell repertoires in COVID-19 (dated by TCRdb to about 2020). Receptor amplification or capture employed the immunoSEQ multiplex PCR assay. TCRdb retrieved this table from immuneACCESS and kept in-frame rearrangements only. Not all clones are present; in checked studies, unresolved V genes account for under half, and no reason is known for the remainder. A total of some 210,000 clones appear in this sample, approximately 75% of them only once. The top ten constitute nearly 9.5% of the sample. The material sequenced was PBMCs or T cells enriched from blood (not recorded which). Receptors were obtained from a man in his forties or fifties who had recovered from COVID-19.

This clone was counted between two and nine times. This chain links TRBV5-1 with TRBJ2-7; D unclear. V lost 7 bases and J 0 bases, leaving 14 bases between the germline ends. This CDR3 contains 14 residues. The germline CDR1 and CDR2 sequences are SGHRS and YFSETQ. The CDR3 region has the DNA TGCGCCAGCGCCTCCCTTACAGACTCCTACGAGCAGTACTTC. Translated: CASASLTDSYEQYF.

The chain is built from TRBV18 and TRBJ2-1, with TRBD2 matching 13 bases. This CDR3 contains 16 residues. J lost 7 bases, V lost 4 bases, and 7 bases had no gene match. CDR1 KGHSH and CDR2 LQKENI come from the germline V gene. CDR3 DNA sequence: TGTGCCAGCTCACTATTGGGGACTAGCGGGAAAAATGAGCAGTTCTTC. This gives the protein CASSLLGTSGKNEQFF. Drawing the rest from reference TRBV18 and TRBJ2-1, the complete variable domain is NAGVMQNPRHLVRRRGQEARLRCSPMKGHSHVYWYRQLPEEGLKFMVYLQKENIIDESGMPKERFSAEFPKEGPSILRIQQVVRGDSAAYFCASSLLGTSGKNEQFFGPGTRLTVL.

The V gene is TRBV12-3 or TRBV12-4, the J gene TRBJ1-2; maybe TRBD1 (5 bases). The CDR3 has 13 amino acids. V was shortened by 6 bases and J by 4 bases, with 12 bases between the two germline ends. CDR3 nucleotides: TGTGCCAGCAGCCCCGGGGGGGGCTATGGCTACACCTTC. Residues: CASSPGGGYGYTF.

CDR3 in amino acids: CASSITGNYGYTF. CDR3 in DNA: TGTGCCAGTAGTATTACAGGGAACTATGGCTACACCTTC. V gene TRBV19 combines with J gene TRBJ1-2; tentative D call: TRBD1 (6 bases). V was clipped by 3 bases and J by 2 bases, with 7 bases between them. Germline CDR1 is LNHDA and CDR2 is SQIVND (reference sequence). CDR3 length: 13 amino acids.

V gene TRBV19 combines with J gene TRBJ2-7; TRBD2 is a possible D gene (6 bases). This CDR3 has 13 amino acids. Per the germline V gene, CDR1 is LNHDA and CDR2 is SQIVND (reference sequence). Deletions cut 5 bases from V and 5 bases from J, with 13 bases between. CDR3 nucleotide sequence: TGTGCCAGTAGTTACGGGAGACGGAACGAGCAGTACTTC. It codes for CASSYGRRNEQYF.

This chain links TRBV19 with TRBJ2-7; possible D gene TRBD1, 6 bases. This CDR3 has 14 amino acids. Germline V gene data show CDR1 as LNHDA and CDR2 as SQIVND (reference sequence). With 9 bases removed from V and 3 bases from J, the gap between germline ends came to 18 bases. Here the CDR3 reads CASSPQGFGYEQYF. The CDR3 nucleotides are TGTGCCAGCAGCCCACAGGGATTCGGCTACGAGCAGTACTTC.

The chain has TRBV6-5 and TRBJ1-2; 8 positions match TRBD1. This CDR3 region has 14 residues. The germline V gene has CDR1 MNHEY and CDR2 SVGAGI. Trimming took 7 bases from V and 8 from J; bases not matched to a gene: 12. CDR3 region: CASTGTSTGGGYTF. DNA for the CDR3: TGTGCCAGCACCGGGACTTCTACAGGGGGAGGCTACACCTTC.

This chain connects TRBV24-1 to TRBJ2-1, with 8 bases matching TRBD2. CDR1 KGHDR and CDR2 SFDVKD come from the germline V gene. J gave up 13 bases and V 5 bases, and 24 bases lay outside the gene matches. CDR3 length: 18 residues. CDR3 coding DNA: TGTGCCACCAGTGCCCTTCAAGGGGGGGCGGAACGACTAGCGCGCCAGTTCTTC. Translated, it gives CATSALQGGAERLARQFF.

The J gene is TRBJ2-5, the V gene TRBV9, with 7 positions matching TRBD1. V lost 3 bases and J lost 1; bases outside the gene matches: 3. The CDR3 loop spans 14 amino acids. Germline values: CDR1 SGDLS, CDR2 YYNGEE. The CDR3 spells CASSEGATQETQYF. In DNA form, the CDR3 reads TGTGCCAGCAGCGAGGGGGCTACCCAAGAGACCCAGTACTTC.

The chain combines TRBV30 with TRBJ1-3; 8 nucleotides agree with TRBD1. The CDR3 sequence is 15 residues long. CDR1 and CDR2 from the germline V gene are GTSNPN and SVGIG (reference sequence). J was trimmed by 4 bases and V by 2 bases; bases with no gene match: 7. For the CDR3, the DNA is TGTGCCTGGAGTTTGGACAGGGTGGGAGGAAACACCATATATTTT. This sequence encodes CAWSLDRVGGNTIYF.

With regard to this clone: Relative to the germline gene, one junction end is altered; a read error may explain this. The CDR3 DNA is TGTGCCAACAGCTTATGGGGCGAAAAGGAAAAACTGTTTTTT. Amino acids: CANSLWGEKEKLFF. The rearrangement joins TRBV7-8 to TRBJ1-4; tentatively, D is TRBD1 (5 bases). Germline V gives CDR1 SGHVS, CDR2 FQNEAQ. The CDR3 length is 14 residues.

The chain employs TRBV6-6 and TRBJ1-3; 8 bases are a match to TRBD1. The germline gives CDR1 MNHNY, CDR2 SVGAGI (reference sequence). After removal of 6 bases from V and 0 bases from J, the junction contained 10 bases not matched to a gene. CDR3 length: 17 amino acids. CDR3 sequence reads: CASSRQGSEISGNTIYF. For the CDR3, the DNA is TGTGCCAGCAGCCGACAGGGGTCCGAAATCTCTGGAAACACCATATATTTT.

The V call is TRBV19, the J call TRBJ2-7; possibly TRBD2 for D (5 bases). Trimming took 8 bases from V and 0 from J, leaving 14 bases between them. This CDR3 region has 14 residues. The germline V gene encodes CDR1 LNHDA and CDR2 SQIVND (reference sequence). CDR3 protein: CASSTQRASYEQYF. The CDR3 region has the DNA TGTGCCAGTTCCACCCAGAGGGCCTCCTACGAGCAGTACTTC.

The chain is built from TRBV11-2 and TRBJ1-2; the D gene is possibly TRBD1 (6 bases). V was shortened by 0 bases and J by 8 bases, with 16 bases between the two germline ends. There are 15 residues in the CDR3. Germline V gene lookup returns CDR1 SGHAT and CDR2 FQNNGV. The CDR3 bases are TGTGCCAGCAGCTTAGACCTAGACAGGTATCGCGGCTACACCTTC. The encoded protein is CASSLDLDRYRGYTF. Looking up the rest from reference TRBV11-2 and TRBJ1-2 gives the full variable domain: EAGVAQSPRYKIIEKRQSVAFWCNPISGHATLYWYQQILGQGPKLLIQFQNNGVVDDSQLPKDRFSAERLKGVDSTLKIQPAKLEDSAVYLCASSLDLDRYRGYTFGSGTRLTVV.